The sequence of this T cell receptor (beta chain) was determined in a study of molecular identifiers for immune sequencing clone quantification. Study context: Split five ways in replicates, RNA from around 18,000 or 91,000 naive CD8 cells had four portions sequenced.

Study results and caveats: More than 98% of effector molecules, versus under 1% of naive-cell molecules, belonged to clones above 20 RNA copies. The study reportedly detected spiked Jurkat TCR RNA from one cell among around 970,000 naive cells.

V was trimmed by 3 bases and J by 9 bases, leaving 14 bases between them. There are 13 residues in the CDR3. Germline-derived CDR1 and CDR2 are SGDLS and YYNGEE. One entry per CDR3 protein results from TCRdb running MiXCR on the PCR reads. The table lists hundreds of thousands of distinct CDR3 sequences, roughly 24% of them singletons, with about 0.71% in the top ten. About this clonotype itself: Its specificity is unknown.

This TCR came from a human donor in good health. Some libraries in this study had Jurkat cell RNA spiked in. Sequenced input: naive CD8+ T cells from blood, with Jurkat cell RNA spiked in. Documented subset: FACS-sorted CD8+CD4-CCR7+CD45RA+ naive T cells. The chain joins TRBV9 to TRBJ2-3; possibly TRBD2 for D (5 bases). The CDR3 coding sequence is TGTGCCAGCAGCGCCTGGACTCTACGAACGCAGTATTTT. This translates into CASSAWTLRTQYF.